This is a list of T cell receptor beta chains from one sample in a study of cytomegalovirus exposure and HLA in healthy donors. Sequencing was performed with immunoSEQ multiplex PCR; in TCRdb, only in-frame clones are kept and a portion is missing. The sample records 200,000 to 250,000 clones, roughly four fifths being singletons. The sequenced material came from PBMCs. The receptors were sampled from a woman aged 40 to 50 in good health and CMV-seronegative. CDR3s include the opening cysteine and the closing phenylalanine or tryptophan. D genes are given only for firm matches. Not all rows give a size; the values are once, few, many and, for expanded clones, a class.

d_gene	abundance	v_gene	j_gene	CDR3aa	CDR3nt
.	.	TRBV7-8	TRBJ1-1	CASSVGRGGNTEAFF	TGTGCCAGCAGCGTGGGTCGGGGAGGGAACACTGAAGCTTTCTTT
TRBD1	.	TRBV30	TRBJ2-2	CAWGGQLNTGELFF	TGTGCCTGGGGGGGACAGCTGAACACCGGGGAGCTGTTTTTT
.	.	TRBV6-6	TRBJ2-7	CASRNRDSYEQYF	TGTGCCAGCAGGAACAGGGACTCCTACGAGCAGTACTTC
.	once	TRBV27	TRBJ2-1	CASSLLASEQFF	TGTGCCAGCAGTTTACTAGCGAGTGAGCAGTTCTTC
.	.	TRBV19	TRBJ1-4	CASSIVGPIEGLFF	TGTGCCAGTAGTATAGTCGGACCTATCGAGGGACTGTTTTTT
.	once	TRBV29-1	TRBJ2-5	CSVPRDFQETQYF	TGCAGCGTACCTCGGGACTTTCAAGAGACCCAGTACTTC
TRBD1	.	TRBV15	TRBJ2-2	CATRRSGTGIPGELFF	TGTGCCACCAGACGATCCGGGACAGGGATCCCCGGGGAGCTGTTTTTT
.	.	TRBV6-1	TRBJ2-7	CASNAGFEQYF	TGTGCCAGCAACGCCGGGTTCGAGCAGTACTTC
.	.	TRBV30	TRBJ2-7	CAWKRAGSRYEQYF	TGTGCCTGGAAAAGGGCGGGGAGCCGATACGAGCAGTACTTC
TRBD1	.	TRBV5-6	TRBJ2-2	CASSSTDRDTGELFF	TGTGCCAGCAGCTCCACCGACAGGGACACCGGGGAGCTGTTTTTT
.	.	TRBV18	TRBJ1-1	CASSPRLTEGFTEAFF	TGTGCCAGCTCACCACGGCTCACGGAGGGATTCACTGAAGCTTTCTTT
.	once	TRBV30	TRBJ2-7	CAWSRDSYEQYF	TGTGCCTGGAGCCGAGACTCCTACGAGCAGTACTTC
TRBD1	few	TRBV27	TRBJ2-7	CASSSRQGKDEQYF	TGTGCCAGCAGTTCCCGACAGGGTAAAGACGAGCAGTACTTC
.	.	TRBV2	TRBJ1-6	CASSIQGGENNSPLHF	TGTGCCAGCAGTATACAGGGTGGGGAGAATAATTCACCCCTCCACTTT
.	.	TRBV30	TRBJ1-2	CAWSVTGYGYTF	TGTGCCTGGAGTGTTACAGGCTATGGCTACACCTTC
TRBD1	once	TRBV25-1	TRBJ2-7	CASYRGPSYEQYF	TGTGCCAGCTACAGGGGTCCTTCCTACGAGCAGTACTTC
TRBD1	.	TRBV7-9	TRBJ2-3	CASSTRQGITDTQYF	TGTGCCAGCAGCACCAGACAGGGCATCACAGATACGCAGTATTTT
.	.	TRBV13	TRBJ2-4	CASSISQGNIQYF	TGTGCCAGCAGCATCTCACAGGGAAACATTCAGTACTTC
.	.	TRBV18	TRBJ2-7	CASSPPFGRKIEQYF	TGTGCCAGCTCACCACCGTTCGGGAGAAAAATCGAGCAGTACTTC
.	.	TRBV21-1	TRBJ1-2	CASSRSRSGPMTYGYTF	TGTGCCAGCAGCAGGAGTAGAAGCGGACCGATGACATATGGCTACACCTTC
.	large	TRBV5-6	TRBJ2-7	CASSPPLSYEQYF	TGTGCCAGCAGCCCCCCCCTCTCCTACGAGCAGTACTTC
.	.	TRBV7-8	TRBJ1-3	CASSILGDSGNTIYF	TGTGCCAGCAGCATATTAGGGGATTCTGGAAACACCATATATTTT
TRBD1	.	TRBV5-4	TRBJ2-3	CASSTLGQKYTDTQYF	TGTGCCAGCAGCACTCTGGGACAGAAATACACAGATACGCAGTATTTT
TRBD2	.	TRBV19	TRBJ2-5	CASSMGGPRPQYF	TGTGCCAGTAGTATGGGAGGGCCGAGACCCCAGTACTTC
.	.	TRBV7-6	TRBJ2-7	CASSGAGASGEQYF	TGTGCCAGCAGCGGGGCAGGGGCGTCTGGAGAGCAGTACTTC
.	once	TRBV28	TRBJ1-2	CASSLYQGMEGYTF	TGTGCCAGCAGTTTATATCAGGGGATGGAAGGCTACACCTTC
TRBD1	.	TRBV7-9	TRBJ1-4	CASSPQGYGEKLFF	TGTGCCAGCAGCCCACAGGGGTACGGTGAAAAACTGTTTTTT
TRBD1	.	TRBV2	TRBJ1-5	CASGEQGNQPQHF	TGTGCCAGCGGTGAACAGGGGAATCAGCCCCAGCATTTT
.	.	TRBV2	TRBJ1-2	CASSEWEAGGRNGYTF	TGTGCCAGCAGTGAATGGGAAGCGGGGGGGAGGAATGGCTACACCTTC
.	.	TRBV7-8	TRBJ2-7	CASSQDRYEQYF	TGTGCCAGCAGCCAGGATCGCTACGAGCAGTACTTC
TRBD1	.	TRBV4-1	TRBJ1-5	CASSQPGGGLDQPQHF	TGCGCCAGCAGCCAGCCCGGAGGGGGCCTGGATCAGCCCCAGCATTTT
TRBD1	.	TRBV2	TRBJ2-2	CARGTGGNTGELFF	TGTGCCAGAGGGACAGGGGGGAACACCGGGGAGCTGTTTTTT
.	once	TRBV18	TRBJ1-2	CASSPPSGRGSYGYTF	TGTGCCAGCTCACCACCTTCTGGCAGGGGATCATATGGCTACACCTTC